This TCR beta chain was recorded in a study of response to subunit inactivated influenza vaccine. Study observations and caveats: It was suggested by the authors that few new T cells are recruited by each seasonal influenza vaccination.

This clonotype was observed many times. Its antigen is unknown. One entry per CDR3 protein results from TCRdb running MiXCR on the RT-PCR reads. The sample contains roughly 670,000 distinct CDR3 sequences, 12% to 15% of which appear only once. Here the sequenced sample was PBMCs from blood, taken 14 days before vaccination. The source of this sequence is a man aged 45-65 years who received an inactivated influenza vaccine.

Written as DNA, the CDR3 is TGTGCCAGCAGTTTAGAAGGGATCAATCAGCCCCAGCATTTT. Translated: CASSLEGINQPQHF. V usage is TRBV12-3 or TRBV12-4 and J usage is TRBJ1-5; D gene uncertain. The CDR3 length is 14 residues. Deletions cut 1 base from V and 3 bases from J, with 7 bases between.